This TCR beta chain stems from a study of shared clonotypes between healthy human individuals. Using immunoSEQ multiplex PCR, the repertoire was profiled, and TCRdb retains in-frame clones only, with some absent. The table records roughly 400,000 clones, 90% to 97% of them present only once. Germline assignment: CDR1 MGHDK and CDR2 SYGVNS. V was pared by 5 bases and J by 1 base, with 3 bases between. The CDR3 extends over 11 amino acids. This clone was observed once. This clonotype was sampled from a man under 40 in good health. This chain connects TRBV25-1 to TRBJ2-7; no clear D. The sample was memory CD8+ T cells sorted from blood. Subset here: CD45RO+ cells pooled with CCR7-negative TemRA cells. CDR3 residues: CASSRSYEQYF. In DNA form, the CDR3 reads TGTGCCAGCAGTAGGTCCTACGAGCAGTACTTC.